These 2 T cell receptor beta chains were sequenced from one sample in a study of TIL therapy for anti-PD-1-resistant metastatic lung cancer. The time point: pre-treatment sample, taken before nivolumab and TIL therapy. The immunoSEQ assay was v3. Clones were read by immunoSEQ multiplex PCR, and TCRdb kept only the in-frame ones, dropping some. The sample carries about 19,000 clones, about 75% recorded once. The material sequenced was blood, taken at baseline. The receptor set was obtained from a person between 30 and 79 years old with non-small cell lung cancer.

The chain couples TRBV7-8 to TRBJ2-1; TRBD2 agrees at 10 bases. This CDR3 spans 16 amino acids. The V and J ends lost 2 bases and 8 bases, in that order; junction bases with no gene match: 9. Germline V CDR1 and CDR2: SGHVS, FQNEAQ. The CDR3 region is CASSLSGGAMYDEQFF. The CDR3 DNA is TGTGCCAGCAGCTTAAGCGGGGGGGCCATGTATGATGAGCAGTTCTTC.

The chain joins TRBV6-5 to TRBJ1-2; D uncertain. The CDR3 covers 15 residues. V lost 2 bases and J 14 bases, leaving 24 bases between the germline ends. Germline CDR1 reads MNHEY; CDR2 reads SVGAGI. CDR3 amino acids: CASSYDGLLGHYLTF. The CDR3 DNA is TGTGCCAGCAGTTACGACGGCCTCCTCGGGCACTATTTGACCTTC.